The sequence of this T cell receptor (beta chain) was determined in a study of OX40 agonist ivuxolimab in advanced cancers. Findings and caveats of the study: Some nonresponders likewise displayed low normalized T-cell clonal expansion. Both blood CD4+ and CD8+ T cells showed clonal growth by week 6 at 0.1 to 3.0 mg/kg.

Assay used: immunoSEQ multiplex PCR; TCRdb lists only in-frame clones, some missing. The repertoire consists of under 85,000 clones, with approximately 90% occurring once and the leading ten covering 0.45% to 0.6%. Germline loops: CDR1 SGHNT, CDR2 YYREEE (reference sequence). V was cut by 3 bases and J by 1 base, with 10 bases left in between. The CDR3 runs 15 residues. Turning to this clone: Its antigen remains unknown.

The chain recombines TRBV5-4 with TRBJ2-2; D possibly matches TRBD1 or TRBD2 (5 bases each). The sequences come from CD4+ or CD8+ T cells sorted from blood, collected in a trial of the OX40 agonist ivuxolimab. This sequence was found in an adult with an advanced solid tumor such as melanoma, head and neck, liver or kidney cancer. CDR3 region: CASSYSGGNTGELFF. CDR3 DNA: TGTGCCAGCAGCTATAGTGGGGGGAACACCGGGGAGCTGTTTTTT.